The sequence of this T cell receptor (beta chain) was determined in a study of T-cell reconstitution after alpha-beta-depleted transplantation in children. At least ten counts were recorded for this clonotype. In germline, CDR1 is WNHNN, CDR2 SYGVQD (reference sequence). This CDR3 has 15 residues. J was trimmed by 2 bases and V by 8 bases; bases with no gene match: 12. Library preparation (for TCRbeta) was performed with unique molecular identifiers. MiXCR, applied by TCRdb to the PCR reads, yields one record per CDR3 protein. The table shows around 240,000 distinct CDR3 sequences, with 9.7% occurring only once.

The J gene is TRBJ2-7, the V gene TRBV10-1; 7 nucleotides agree with TRBD1. This specimen consisted of PBMCs from the stem cell graft donor, obtained from the stem cell graft. The clonotype comes from a human donor who donated a stem cell graft to a child with SCID. The CDR3 is CASGKGGSSAYEQYF. In DNA form, the CDR3 reads TGCGCCAGCGGGAAAGGGGGCTCTTCCGCCTACGAGCAGTACTTC.